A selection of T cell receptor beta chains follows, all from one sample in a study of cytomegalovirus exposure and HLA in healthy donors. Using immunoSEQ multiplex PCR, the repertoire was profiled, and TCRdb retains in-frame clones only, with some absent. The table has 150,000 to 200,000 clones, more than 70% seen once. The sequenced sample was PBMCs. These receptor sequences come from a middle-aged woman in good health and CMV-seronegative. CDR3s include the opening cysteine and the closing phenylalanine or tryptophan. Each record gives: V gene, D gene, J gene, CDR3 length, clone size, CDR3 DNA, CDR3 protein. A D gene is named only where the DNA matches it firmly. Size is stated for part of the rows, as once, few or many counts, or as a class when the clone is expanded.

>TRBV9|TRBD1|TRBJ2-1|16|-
TGTGCCAGCAGCGCCCCCCCCGGGACAGGCTACAATGAGCAGTTCTTC
CASSAPPGTGYNEQFF
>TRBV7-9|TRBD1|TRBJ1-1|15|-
TGTGCCAGCAGCTCCCTACACAGGGGTCGGACTGAAGCTTTCTTT
CASSSLHRGRTEAFF
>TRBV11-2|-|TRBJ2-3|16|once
TGTGCCAGCAGCTTAGTGGCAGGGGGGAACACAGATACGCAGTATTTT
CASSLVAGGNTDTQYF
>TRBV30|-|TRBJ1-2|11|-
TGTGCCTGGACCGACAGTGGGGGCTACACCTTC
CAWTDSGGYTF
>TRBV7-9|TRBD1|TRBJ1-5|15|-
TGTGCCAGCAGCCCGGGGGACAGTGGCAATCAGCCCCAGCATTTT
CASSPGDSGNQPQHF
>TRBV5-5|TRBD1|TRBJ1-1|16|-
TGTGCCAGCAGCTTGGGTAGGAACAGGGGGGGGACTGAAGCTTTCTTT
CASSLGRNRGGTEAFF
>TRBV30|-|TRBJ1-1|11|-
TGTGCCTGGACGAGGAACACTGAAGCTTTCTTT
CAWTRNTEAFF
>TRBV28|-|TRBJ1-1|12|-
TGTGCCAGCAGTCTAGGTGTGCCAGAAGCTTTCTTT
CASSLGVPEAFF
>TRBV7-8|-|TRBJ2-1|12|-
TGTGCCAGCACCCTGACAGGCAATGAGCAGTTCTTC
CASTLTGNEQFF
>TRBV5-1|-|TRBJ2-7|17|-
TGCGCCAGCAGCCCTGCCTGGCAGGGGAAAGGGGCCTACGAGCAGTACTTC
CASSPAWQGKGAYEQYF
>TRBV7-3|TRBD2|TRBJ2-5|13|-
TGTGCCAGCAGCTATACTAGCGAAGAGACCCAGTACTTC
CASSYTSEETQYF
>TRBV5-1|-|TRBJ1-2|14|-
TGCGCCAGCAGCTTGAAGTCCGAGAACTATGGCTACACCTTC
CASSLKSENYGYTF
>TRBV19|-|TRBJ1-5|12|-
TGTGCCGGGGGCGGTCCGGATCAGCCCCAGCATTTT
CAGGGPDQPQHF
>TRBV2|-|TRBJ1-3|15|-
TGTGCCACCAGGGGAGGGTACAACTCTGGAAACACCATATATTTT
CATRGGYNSGNTIYF
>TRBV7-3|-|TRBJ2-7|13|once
TGTGCCAGCAGCTCCTCGTTCAGCTACGAGCAGTACTTC
CASSSSFSYEQYF
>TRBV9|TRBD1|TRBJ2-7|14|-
TGTGCCAGCAGCGCAGACAGGGGTACCTACGAGCAGTACTTC
CASSADRGTYEQYF
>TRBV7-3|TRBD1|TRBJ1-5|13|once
TGTGCCAGCAGCCAGGACAGGGATCAGCCCCAGCATTTT
CASSQDRDQPQHF
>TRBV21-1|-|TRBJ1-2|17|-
TGTGCCAGCAGCAAAGTGGTCGGTGGGCAGGGGAACTATGGCTACACCTTC
CASSKVVGGQGNYGYTF
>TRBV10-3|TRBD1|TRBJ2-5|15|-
TGTGCCATCAGTGGCGGGACAGGGGGCAGAGAGACCCAGTACTTC
CAISGGTGGRETQYF
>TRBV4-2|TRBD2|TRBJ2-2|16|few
TGTGCCAGCAGCCAAGTAGCGGGAGGGAACACCGGGGAGCTGTTTTTT
CASSQVAGGNTGELFF
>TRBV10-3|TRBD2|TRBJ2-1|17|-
TGTGCCATCAGGGACCCATCCCGAAGCGGGAGAGACAATGAGCAGTTCTTC
CAIRDPSRSGRDNEQFF